The TCR beta chain under discussion was sequenced for a study of tumor and adjacent non-tumor tissue in lung cancer. For the study at large: There were 11 to 13 adenocarcinoma, a couple of squamous cell carcinoma and 1 small cell lung cancer cases. The study's findings and limits: Shorter survival was associated with higher TCR diversity in tumors.

Trimming at V came to 4 bases and at J to 8 bases, leaving 11 bases not matched to a gene. Germline V gene sequence: CDR1 MNHEY, CDR2 SVGAGI. This CDR3 comprises 16 residues. The template was RNA from unsorted bulk tissue. Between August and November 2014, newly diagnosed, chemotherapy-naive lung cancer patients underwent thoracic surgery in China. The library came from three nested PCR rounds adapted from ARM-PCR protocols. MiXCR was run by TCRdb on the multiplex PCR reads, yielding one entry per CDR3 protein. The sample carries over 100,000 distinct CDR3 sequences, 60% to 80% recorded once. A note on this clonotype: Antigen specificity is unknown.

The gene calls are TRBV6-5 and TRBJ2-1; 10 positions match TRBD1. The source is a woman aged 60 to 75 with non-small cell lung cancer. The sample consisted of lung tumor tissue. CDR3 amino acids: CASSFHARQGADEQFF. The CDR3 nucleotides are TGTGCCAGCAGTTTCCATGCGAGACAGGGGGCAGATGAGCAGTTCTTC.